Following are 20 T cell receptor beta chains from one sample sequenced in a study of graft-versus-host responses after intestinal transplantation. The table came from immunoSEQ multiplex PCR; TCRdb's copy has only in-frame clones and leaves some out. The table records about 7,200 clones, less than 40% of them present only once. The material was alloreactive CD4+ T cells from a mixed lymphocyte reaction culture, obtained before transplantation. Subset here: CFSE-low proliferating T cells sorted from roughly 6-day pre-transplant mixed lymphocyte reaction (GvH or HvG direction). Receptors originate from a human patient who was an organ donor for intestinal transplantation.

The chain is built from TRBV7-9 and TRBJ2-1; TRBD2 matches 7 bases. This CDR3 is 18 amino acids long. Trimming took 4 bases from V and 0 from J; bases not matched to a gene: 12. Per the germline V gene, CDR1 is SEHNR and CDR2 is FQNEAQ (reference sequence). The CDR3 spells CASSYWGRGTLSYNEQFF. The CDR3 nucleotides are TGTGCCAGCAGCTATTGGGGGAGGGGAACACTCTCCTACAATGAGCAGTTCTTC.

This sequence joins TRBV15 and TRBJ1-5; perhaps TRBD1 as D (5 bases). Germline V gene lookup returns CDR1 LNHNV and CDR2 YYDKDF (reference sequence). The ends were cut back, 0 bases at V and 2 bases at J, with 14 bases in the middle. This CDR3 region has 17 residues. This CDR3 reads CATSRDRGGDGNQPQHF. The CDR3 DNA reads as TGTGCCACCAGCAGAGACCGGGGGGGGGACGGCAATCAGCCCCAGCATTTT.

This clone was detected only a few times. The CDR3 loop reads CASSQPADRILAAGNTIYF. In DNA form, the CDR3 reads TGTGCCAGCAGCCAGCCGGCGGACAGAATTTTGGCAGCGGGAAACACCATATATTTT. V usage is TRBV14 and J usage is TRBJ1-3; maybe TRBD1 (6 bases). Germline V CDR1 and CDR2: SGHDN, FVKESK. CDR3 length: 19 residues. Trimming removed 3 bases from V and 4 bases from J, with 25 bases in between.

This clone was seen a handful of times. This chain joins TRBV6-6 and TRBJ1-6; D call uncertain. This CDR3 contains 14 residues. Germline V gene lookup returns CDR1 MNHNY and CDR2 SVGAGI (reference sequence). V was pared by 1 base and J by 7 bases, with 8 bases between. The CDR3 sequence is CASSYWRLNSPLHF. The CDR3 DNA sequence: TGTGCCAGCAGTTACTGGCGGCTCAATTCACCCCTCCACTTT.

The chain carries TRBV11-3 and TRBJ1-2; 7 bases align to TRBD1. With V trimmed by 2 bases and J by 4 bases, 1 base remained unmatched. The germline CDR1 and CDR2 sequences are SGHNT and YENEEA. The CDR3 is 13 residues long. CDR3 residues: CASSLPGGYGYTF. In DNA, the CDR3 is TGTGCCAGCAGCTTACCAGGGGGCTATGGCTACACCTTC.

The chain's CDR3 is CASSLQGAGTEAFF. The CDR3 bases are TGTGCCAGCAGTTTGCAGGGGGCAGGCACTGAAGCTTTCTTT. V gene TRBV7-8 combines with J gene TRBJ1-1, with 8 nucleotides matching TRBD1. Germline values: CDR1 SGHVS, CDR2 FQNEAQ. J gave up 4 bases and V 6 bases, and 7 bases lay outside the gene matches. The CDR3 sequence is 14 residues long. Combining the CDR3 with reference TRBV7-8 and TRBJ1-1 gives the whole variable domain GAGVSQSPRYKVAKRGQDVALRCDPISGHVSLFWYQQALGQGPEFLTYFQNEAQLDKSGLPSDRFFAERPEGSVSTLKIQRTQQEDSAVYLCASSLQGAGTEAFFGQGTRLTVV.

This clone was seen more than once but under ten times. CDR3 region: CATSSGYSGRAGPDTQYF. The CDR3 coding sequence is TGTGCCACCAGCAGTGGGTACAGCGGGAGGGCCGGTCCAGATACGCAGTATTTT. The J gene is TRBJ2-3, the V gene TRBV15, with 10 bases lining up with TRBD2. Germline CDR1 and CDR2: LNHNV and YYDKDF (reference sequence). The length of the CDR3 is 18 residues. Trimming removed 3 bases from V and 4 bases from J; junction bases left unmatched: 13. The full variable domain, in which reference TRBV15 and TRBJ2-3 provide the parts outside the CDR3, is DAMVIQNPRYQVTQFGKPVTLSCSQTLNHNVMYWYQQKSSQAPKLLFHYYDKDFNNEADTPDNFQSRRPNTSFCFLDIRSPGLGDTAMYLCATSSGYSGRAGPDTQYFGPGTRLTVL.

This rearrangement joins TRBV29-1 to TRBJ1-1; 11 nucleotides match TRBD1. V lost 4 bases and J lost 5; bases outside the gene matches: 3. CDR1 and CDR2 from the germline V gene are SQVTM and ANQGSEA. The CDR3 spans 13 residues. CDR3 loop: CSVGGQGETEAFF. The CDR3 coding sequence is TGCAGCGTTGGGGGACAGGGGGAAACTGAAGCTTTCTTT. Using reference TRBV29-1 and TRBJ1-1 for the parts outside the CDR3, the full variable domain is SAVISQKPSRDICQRGTSLTIQCQVDSQVTMMFWYRQQPGQSLTLIATANQGSEATYESGFVIDKFPISRPNLTFSTLTVSNMSPEDSSIYLCSVGGQGETEAFFGQGTRLTVV.

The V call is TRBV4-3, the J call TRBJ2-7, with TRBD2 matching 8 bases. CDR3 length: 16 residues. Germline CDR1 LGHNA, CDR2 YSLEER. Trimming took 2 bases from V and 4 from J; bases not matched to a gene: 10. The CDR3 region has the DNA TGCGCCAGCAGCCAAATCCTGAGCGGGGGTAGGTACGAGCAGTACTTC. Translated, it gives CASSQILSGGRYEQYF.

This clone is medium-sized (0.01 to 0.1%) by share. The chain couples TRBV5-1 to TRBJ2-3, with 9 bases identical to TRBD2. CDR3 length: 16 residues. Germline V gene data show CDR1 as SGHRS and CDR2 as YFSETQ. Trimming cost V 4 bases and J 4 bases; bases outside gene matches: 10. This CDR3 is CASSGRAGGGPDTQYF. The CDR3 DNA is TGCGCCAGCAGCGGAAGAGCGGGAGGAGGTCCAGATACGCAGTATTTT. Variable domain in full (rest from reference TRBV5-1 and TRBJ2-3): KAGVTQTPRYLIKTRGQQVTLSCSPISGHRSVSWYQQTPGQGLQFLFEYFSETQRNKGNFPGRFSGRQFSNSRSEMNVSTLELGDSALYLCASSGRAGGGPDTQYFGPGTRLTVL.

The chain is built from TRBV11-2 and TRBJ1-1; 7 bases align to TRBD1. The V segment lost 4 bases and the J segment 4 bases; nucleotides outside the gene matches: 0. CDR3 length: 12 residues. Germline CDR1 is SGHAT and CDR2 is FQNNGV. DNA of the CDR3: TGTGCCAGCAGCTCAGGGGGCACTGAAGCTTTCTTT. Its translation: CASSSGGTEAFF.

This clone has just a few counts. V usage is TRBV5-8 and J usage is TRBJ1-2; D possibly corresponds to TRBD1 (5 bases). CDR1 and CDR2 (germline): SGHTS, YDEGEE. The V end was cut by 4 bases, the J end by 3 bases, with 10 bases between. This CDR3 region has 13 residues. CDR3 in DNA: TGTGCCAGCAGCACACGACAGTACTATGGCTACACCTTC. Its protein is CASSTRQYYGYTF.

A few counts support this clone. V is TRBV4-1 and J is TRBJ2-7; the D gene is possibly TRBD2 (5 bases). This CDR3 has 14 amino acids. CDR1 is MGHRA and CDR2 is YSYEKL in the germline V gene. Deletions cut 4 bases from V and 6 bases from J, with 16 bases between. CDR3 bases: TGCGCCAGCAGCCCCGAGGACTGGGTCGGCGAGCAGTACTTC. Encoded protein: CASSPEDWVGEQYF.

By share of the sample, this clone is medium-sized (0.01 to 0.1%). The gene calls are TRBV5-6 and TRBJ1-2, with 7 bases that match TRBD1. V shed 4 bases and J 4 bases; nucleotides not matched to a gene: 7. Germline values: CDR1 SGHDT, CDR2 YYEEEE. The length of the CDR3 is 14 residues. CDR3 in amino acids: CASSRVDRAYGYTF. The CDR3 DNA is TGTGCCAGCAGCAGAGTTGACAGGGCCTATGGCTACACCTTC.

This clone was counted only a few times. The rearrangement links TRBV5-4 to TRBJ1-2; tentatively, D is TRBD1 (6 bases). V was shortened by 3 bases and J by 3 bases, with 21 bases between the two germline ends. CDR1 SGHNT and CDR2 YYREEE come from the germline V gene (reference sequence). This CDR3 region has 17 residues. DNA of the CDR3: TGTGCCAGCAGCTCCGACGCAAAAGGACAGCCTTACTATGGCTACACCTTC. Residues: CASSSDAKGQPYYGYTF.

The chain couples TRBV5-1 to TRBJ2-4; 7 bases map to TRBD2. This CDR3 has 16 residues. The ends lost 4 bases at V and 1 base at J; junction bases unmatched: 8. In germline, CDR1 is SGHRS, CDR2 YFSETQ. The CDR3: CASSPIGRSAKNIQYF. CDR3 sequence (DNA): TGCGCCAGCAGCCCAATCGGGAGGTCGGCCAAAAACATTCAGTACTTC.

The CDR3 is CASSVSPRDYEQYF. The DNA for the CDR3 is TGTGCCAGCAGCGTATCACCCCGGGACTACGAGCAGTACTTC. The J gene is TRBJ2-7, the V gene TRBV11-1, with D possibly being TRBD2 (5 bases). Trimming cost V 5 bases and J 3 bases, with 14 bases left between them. CDR1 SGHAT and CDR2 FQDESV come from the germline V gene (reference sequence). The CDR3 spans 14 residues.

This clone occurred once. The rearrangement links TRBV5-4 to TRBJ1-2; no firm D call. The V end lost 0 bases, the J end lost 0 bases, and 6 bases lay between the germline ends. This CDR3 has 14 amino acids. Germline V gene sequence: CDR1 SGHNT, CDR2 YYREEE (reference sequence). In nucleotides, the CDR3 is TGTGCCAGCAGCTTGGGACACGCTAACTATGGCTACACCTTC. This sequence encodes CASSLGHANYGYTF.

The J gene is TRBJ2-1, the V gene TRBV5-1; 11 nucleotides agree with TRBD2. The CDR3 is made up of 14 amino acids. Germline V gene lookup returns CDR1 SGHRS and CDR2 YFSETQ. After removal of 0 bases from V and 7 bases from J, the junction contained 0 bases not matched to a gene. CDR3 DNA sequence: TGCGCCAGCAGCTTGGCTAGCGGGGGGAATGAGCAGTTCTTC. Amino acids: CASSLASGGNEQFF. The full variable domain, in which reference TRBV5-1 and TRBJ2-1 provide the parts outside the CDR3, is KAGVTQTPRYLIKTRGQQVTLSCSPISGHRSVSWYQQTPGQGLQFLFEYFSETQRNKGNFPGRFSGRQFSNSRSEMNVSTLELGDSALYLCASSLASGGNEQFFGPGTRLTVL.

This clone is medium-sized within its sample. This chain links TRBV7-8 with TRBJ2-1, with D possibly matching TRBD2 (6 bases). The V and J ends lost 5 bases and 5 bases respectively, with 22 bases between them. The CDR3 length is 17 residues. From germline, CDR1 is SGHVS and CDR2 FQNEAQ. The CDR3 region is CASSPVLGGKGNNEQFF. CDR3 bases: TGTGCCAGCAGCCCAGTTCTCGGGGGAAAAGGGAACAATGAGCAGTTCTTC.